This is a list of T cell receptor beta chains from one sample in a study of CD8 T cells in Susac syndrome. Via MiXCR, TCRdb re-called the immunoSEQ multiplex PCR reads, giving one row per CDR3 protein. Of 200,000 to 300,000 distinct CDR3 sequences listed, 90% to 96% are singletons. Sequenced input: CD4+ T cells from PBMCs. These receptors were obtained from a human donor with Susac syndrome. Each CDR3 is given with its conserved first and last residue. D genes are given only for firm matches. Size is omitted from some rows. Given values are once, few, many or a class for expanded clones.

V gene	clone size	D gene	J gene	CDR3 protein	CDR3 DNA
TRBV5-1	NA	TRBD1	TRBJ2-7	CASSPRTGMVGEQYF	TGCGCCAGCAGCCCACGGACAGGGATGGTGGGGGAGCAGTACTTC
TRBV11-2	NA	NA	TRBJ1-2	CASSLLNAGVNYGYTF	TGTGCCAGCAGTTTACTAAACGCGGGGGTTAACTATGGCTACACCTTC
TRBV19	NA	NA	TRBJ2-1	CASYPGGSSYNEQFF	TGTGCCAGTTACCCCGGAGGTTCCTCCTACAATGAGCAGTTCTTC
TRBV7-2	NA	NA	TRBJ1-1	CASSLLTGTLITEAFF	TGTGCCAGCAGCTTACTTACAGGCACTCTGATCACTGAAGCTTTCTTT
TRBV7-2	NA	NA	TRBJ2-3	CASSLSGAATDTQYF	TGTGCCAGCAGCTTAAGTGGGGCCGCCACAGATACGCAGTATTTT
TRBV29-1	NA	NA	TRBJ1-1	CSVTYLNTEAFF	TGCAGCGTTACCTACCTGAACACTGAAGCTTTCTTT
TRBV6-5	NA	TRBD2	TRBJ2-7	CASSYSNSGRTSSYEQYF	TGTGCCAGCAGTTACTCGAACAGCGGGAGGACGAGCTCCTACGAGCAGTACTTC
TRBV4-1	NA	NA	TRBJ1-5	CASSQDTSGQPQHF	NA
TRBV15	NA	NA	TRBJ2-6	CATSFRDAGANVLTF	TGTGCCACCAGCTTCAGGGATGCCGGGGCCAACGTCCTGACTTTC
TRBV12-3/TRBV12-4	NA	NA	TRBJ1-1	CASRSRGSASPEAFF	TGTGCCAGCAGGTCCCGGGGGTCCGCATCACCTGAAGCTTTCTTT
TRBV30	NA	NA	TRBJ1-1	CACSPGTLRAEAFF	TGTGCCTGCTCCCCCGGGACCCTCCGGGCTGAAGCTTTCTTT
TRBV27	NA	NA	TRBJ1-5	CASSLSNGGNQPQHF	TGTGCCAGCAGTTTATCGAACGGGGGCAATCAGCCCCAGCATTTT
TRBV4-1	NA	NA	TRBJ2-1	CASSQRPSQSYNEQFF	TGCGCCAGCAGCCAGAGACCATCCCAATCCTACAATGAGCAGTTCTTC
TRBV3-1	NA	NA	TRBJ2-6	CASSPFHSGANVLTF	TGTGCCAGCAGTCCTTTCCACTCTGGGGCCAACGTCCTGACTTTC
TRBV18	NA	NA	TRBJ1-1	CASSPGQGGPEAFF	TGTGCCAGCTCACCTGGCCAGGGTGGCCCCGAAGCTTTCTTT
TRBV5-4	NA	TRBD1	TRBJ2-7	CASSRDRQGEQYF	TGTGCCAGCAGCCGGGACAGACAAGGCGAGCAGTACTTC
TRBV6-5	once	NA	TRBJ1-4	CASSSSTNEKLFF	TGTGCCAGCAGTTCCTCAACTAATGAAAAACTGTTTTTT
TRBV5-1	once	NA	TRBJ1-2	CASSLGWAPSYGYTF	TGCGCCAGCAGCTTGGGGTGGGCGCCGAGCTATGGCTACACCTTC
TRBV11-2	NA	NA	TRBJ2-1	CASSLIQGGLNEQFF	TGTGCCAGCAGCTTAATTCAGGGGGGGCTAAATGAGCAGTTCTTC
TRBV14	NA	NA	TRBJ2-1	CASSQDLGAQQFF	TGTGCCAGCAGCCAAGATTTAGGGGCGCAGCAGTTCTTC
TRBV6-5	NA	TRBD1	TRBJ2-7	CASSRDREEQYF	TGTGCCAGCAGCCGAGACAGGGAAGAGCAGTACTTC
TRBV13	NA	NA	TRBJ1-1	CASRNRRTEAFF	TGTGCCAGCCGCAACCGGAGGACTGAAGCTTTCTTT
TRBV18	once	NA	TRBJ2-7	CASSPLEGSAYEQYF	TGTGCCAGCTCACCCTTGGAGGGAAGTGCCTACGAGCAGTACTTC
TRBV29-1	NA	TRBD1	TRBJ1-1	CSAKSGQGALWLTEAFF	TGCAGCGCTAAATCCGGACAGGGGGCTCTCTGGCTCACTGAAGCTTTCTTT
TRBV30	NA	NA	TRBJ1-2	CAWRPVGPPRGYGYTF	TGTGCCTGGAGACCCGTCGGGCCCCCTCGGGGATATGGCTACACCTTC
TRBV6-6	NA	TRBD1	TRBJ1-2	CASSWTGSGYTF	TGTGCCAGCAGTTGGACAGGGAGTGGCTACACCTTC
TRBV28	few	TRBD2	TRBJ2-7	CASSLVAGYEQYF	TGTGCCAGCAGTTTGGTAGCGGGCTACGAGCAGTACTTC
TRBV4-1	NA	NA	TRBJ2-2	CASSRDQSNTGELFF	TGCGCCAGCAGCCGGGACCAATCGAACACCGGGGAGCTGTTTTTT
TRBV10-3	NA	NA	TRBJ1-1	CAISPILPGGTEAFF	TGTGCCATCAGCCCGATCCTACCGGGAGGCACTGAAGCTTTCTTT
TRBV11-2	NA	TRBD2	TRBJ2-3	CASSLPTSGPNTQYF	TGTGCCAGCAGCTTACCGACTAGCGGACCAAATACGCAGTATTTT
TRBV29-1	NA	NA	TRBJ2-4	CSVEERRRGLAKNIQYF	TGCAGCGTTGAAGAGCGTCGCAGAGGTCTAGCCAAAAACATTCAGTACTTC
TRBV28	NA	NA	TRBJ2-3	CASSRGTQYF	TGTGCCAGCTCCAGGGGTACGCAGTATTTT
TRBV4-1	NA	NA	TRBJ1-5	CASSQGQQGRNQPQHF	TGCGCCAGCAGCCAAGGCCAGCAGGGACGCAATCAGCCCCAGCATTTT
TRBV6-5	NA	NA	TRBJ2-7	CASSYRTPRSSEQYF	TGTGCCAGCAGTTACCGGACACCACGATCCTCCGAGCAGTACTTC
TRBV5-1	NA	NA	TRBJ2-5	CASSIGETQYF	TGCGCCAGCAGTATAGGGGAGACCCAGTACTTC
TRBV6-2/TRBV6-3	NA	NA	TRBJ1-5	CASIAGEYSNQPQHF	TGTGCCAGCATCGCGGGAGAATACAGCAATCAGCCCCAGCATTTT
TRBV20-1	NA	NA	TRBJ2-5	CSARVATPGAETQYF	TGCAGTGCTAGAGTTGCGACTCCCGGGGCCGAGACCCAGTACTTC
TRBV24-1	once	TRBD2	TRBJ2-1	CATGISGKYNEQFF	TGTGCCACCGGAATTAGCGGGAAATACAATGAGCAGTTCTTC
TRBV6-5	NA	NA	TRBJ2-7	CASRRTETRSYEQYF	TGTGCCAGCAGACGTACTGAGACAAGATCCTACGAGCAGTACTTC
TRBV20-1	NA	NA	TRBJ2-5	CSARGNRDSQETQYF	TGCAGTGCTAGGGGTAACCGGGACTCCCAAGAGACCCAGTACTTC
TRBV14	NA	TRBD1	TRBJ1-5	CASSETGGVQPQHF	TGTGCCAGCAGCGAGACAGGGGGCGTGCAGCCCCAGCATTTT
TRBV28	NA	NA	TRBJ1-5	CASRGGSNQPQHF	TGTGCCAGCAGGGGTGGGAGCAATCAGCCCCAGCATTTT
TRBV29-1	NA	TRBD1	TRBJ2-7	CSARATGSEQYF	TGCAGCGCCCGAGCGACAGGGTCCGAGCAGTACTTC
TRBV12-3/TRBV12-4	NA	TRBD2	TRBJ2-1	CASSLALTSGRNEQFF	TGTGCCAGCAGTTTAGCGCTTACTAGCGGGAGGAATGAGCAGTTCTTC
TRBV5-1	NA	TRBD1	TRBJ2-7	CASSSQGEPYEQYF	TGCGCCAGCAGCTCACAGGGGGAACCCTACGAGCAGTACTTC
TRBV15	NA	TRBD1	TRBJ1-2	CATSEGAYGYTF	TGTGCCACCAGCGAGGGGGCGTATGGCTACACCTTC
TRBV3-1	NA	NA	TRBJ2-3	CASSRESTDTQYF	TGTGCCAGCAGCCGGGAGAGCACAGATACGCAGTATTTT
TRBV6-2/TRBV6-3	NA	TRBD2	TRBJ2-1	CASSYGTSGSPTYNEQFF	TGTGCCAGCAGTTACGGGACTAGCGGATCCCCGACCTACAATGAGCAGTTCTTC
TRBV4-1	NA	TRBD2	TRBJ2-2	CASSPSGSVYTGELFF	TGCGCCAGCAGCCCTAGCGGGAGTGTGTACACCGGGGAGCTGTTTTTT
TRBV9	NA	NA	TRBJ2-3	CASSVVGFNTDTQYF	TGTGCCAGCAGCGTAGTAGGCTTCAACACAGATACGCAGTATTTT
TRBV5-1	NA	NA	TRBJ2-5	CASSLEGQETQYF	TGCGCCAGCAGCTTGGAGGGCCAAGAGACCCAGTACTTC